Shown below are 21 T cell receptor beta chains from a single sample sequenced in a study of T cell repertoires in cytomegalovirus infection. One entry per CDR3 protein results from TCRdb running MiXCR on the reads. This table has 290,000 or so distinct CDR3 sequences, about 26% appearing once. The source material was PBMCs. The source of these receptors is a human donor in good health (CMV status not recorded). Some clones in this sample may be carry-over from other donors' samples.

Comments on this clonotype: This may stem from a read error, because a much larger clone lies one nucleotide away. The gene calls are TRBV28 and TRBJ1-1; the D is unclear. V gave up 7 bases and J gave up 4 bases, with 19 bases separating them. This CDR3 spans 15 amino acids. Germline CDR1 and CDR2: MDHEN and SYDVKM. The CDR3 sequence: CASIPWRGRVTEAFF. CDR3 nucleotide sequence: TGTGCCAGCATCCCCTGGCGCGGGAGAGTCACTGAAGCTTTCTTT.

This clonotype came up a few times. The chain uses TRBV7-2 and TRBJ2-5; 14 bases are shared with TRBD2. Losses at the gene ends were 2 bases for V and 5 bases for J; bases not matched to a gene: 7. This CDR3 has 17 amino acids. The germline V gene encodes CDR1 SGHTA and CDR2 FQGNSA. CDR3 region: CASSLRLAGGPGETQYF. As DNA, the CDR3 is TGTGCCAGCAGCTTACGACTAGCGGGAGGGCCGGGTGAGACCCAGTACTTC. The whole variable domain, filled in from reference TRBV7-2 and TRBJ2-5, reads GAGVSQSPSNKVTEKGKDVELRCDPISGHTALYWYRQSLGQGLEFLIYFQGNSAPDKSGLPSDRFSAERTGGSVSTLTIQRTQQEDSAVYLCASSLRLAGGPGETQYFGPGTRLLVL.

Ten or more counts support this clonotype. CDR3 amino acids: CASSPWTSGSTDTQYF. The DNA for the CDR3 is TGTGCCAGCAGCCCCTGGACTAGCGGAAGCACAGATACGCAGTATTTT. The chain couples TRBV7-3 to TRBJ2-3; TRBD2 matches 10 bases. V lost 5 bases, J lost 0 bases, and 5 bases stayed unmatched. This CDR3 has 16 residues. Germline V CDR1 and CDR2: SGHTA, FQGTGA. Supplemented by reference TRBV7-3 and TRBJ2-3, the full variable domain reads GAGVSQTPSNKVTEKGKYVELRCDPISGHTALYWYRQSLGQGPEFLIYFQGTGAADDSGLPNDRFFAVRPEGSVSTLKIQRTERGDSAVYLCASSPWTSGSTDTQYFGPGTRLTVL.

Comments on this clonotype: Relative to the germline gene, one junction end is altered; a read error may explain this. This rearrangement joins TRBV12-3 or TRBV12-4 to TRBJ2-7, with no clear D. The CDR3 totals 11 residues. Here the CDR3 DNA reads TGTGCCAGCAGTTATAACTACGTGCAGTACTTC. The encoded protein is CASSYNYVQYF.

This clonotype was seen a few times. V usage is TRBV2 and J usage is TRBJ1-1; 8 nucleotides match TRBD1. Germline values: CDR1 SNHLY, CDR2 FYNNEI. J gave up 1 base and V 4 bases, and 17 bases lay outside the gene matches. The CDR3 is 19 residues long. The CDR3 coding sequence is TGTGCCAGCAGTGCTAGAAAAAATCCGGTGACAGGGGCGAACACTGAAGCTTTCTTT. Translated: CASSARKNPVTGANTEAFF.

The V gene is TRBV20-1, the J gene TRBJ2-1, with D possibly TRBD1 on 7 matching bases. Deletions cut 4 bases from V and 3 bases from J, with 22 bases between. CDR1 is DFQATT and CDR2 is SNEGSKA in the germline V gene (reference sequence). The CDR3 is 17 amino acids. CDR3 region: CSANGLRGEVGYNEQFF. The DNA of the CDR3 is TGCAGTGCTAATGGCCTCAGGGGGGAGGTCGGCTACAATGAGCAGTTCTTC.

The CDR3 DNA is TGTGCCAGCAGCCCTTCCGGGACTAGCAACACCGGGGAGCTGTTTTTT. Encoded protein: CASSPSGTSNTGELFF. The rearrangement uses TRBV13 and TRBJ2-2; 9 nucleotides align to TRBD2. Germline CDR1 and CDR2: PRHDT and FYEKMQ (reference sequence). The CDR3 extends over 16 amino acids. V lost 5 bases to trimming and J lost 2 bases; unmatched junction nucleotides: 6.

The V gene is TRBV6-5, the J gene TRBJ1-1; no firm D call. Germline V gene data show CDR1 as MNHEY and CDR2 as SVGAGI. Trimming shortened V by 0 bases and J by 2 bases, and 7 bases separated the two germline ends. The CDR3 loop spans 14 amino acids. CDR3 loop: CASSYSVANTEAFF. The CDR3 coding sequence is TGTGCCAGCAGTTACTCGGTCGCAAACACTGAAGCTTTCTTT.

This clonotype has only a few counts. J is TRBJ2-1 and V is TRBV29-1; D perhaps matches TRBD2 (6 bases). This CDR3 is built from 14 residues. CDR1 is SQVTM, CDR2 ANQGSEA, per germline. V was trimmed by 1 base and J by 2 bases, leaving 9 bases between them. As DNA, the CDR3 is TGCAGCGTTGAAGTTAGCGGAGCCTACAATGAGCAGTTCTTC. Amino acid sequence: CSVEVSGAYNEQFF.

The chain employs TRBV7-9 and TRBJ1-2; D is unresolved. The length of the CDR3 is 14 residues. CDR1 SEHNR and CDR2 FQNEAQ come from the germline V gene (reference sequence). Trimming removed 5 bases from V and 4 bases from J, with 14 bases in between. Here the CDR3 DNA reads TGTGCCAGCAGCCAAGGTTCAGGCCTCTATGGCTACACCTTC. It encodes CASSQGSGLYGYTF. The complete variable domain, with remaining parts taken from reference TRBV7-9 and TRBJ1-2, reads DTGVSQNPRHKITKRGQNVTFRCDPISEHNRLYWYRQTLGQGPEFLTYFQNEAQLEKSRLLSDRFSAERPKGSFSTLEIQRTEQGDSAMYLCASSQGSGLYGYTFGSGTRLTVV.

This sequence joins TRBV6-2 or TRBV6-3 and TRBJ2-1; D gene uncertain. From germline, CDR1 is MNHEY and CDR2 SVGEGT. The CDR3 consists of 12 residues. Trimming removed 5 bases at V and 6 bases at J, with 8 bases between. The chain's CDR3 is CASSDPLNEQFF. The CDR3 DNA reads TGTGCCAGCAGTGACCCCCTCAATGAGCAGTTCTTC.

This clonotype appeared many times. The rearrangement links TRBV7-3 to TRBJ2-7; 11 bases align to TRBD2. This CDR3 is built from 19 residues. The germline V gene encodes CDR1 SGHTA and CDR2 FQGTGA. V was pared by 2 bases and J by 3 bases, with 15 bases of the junction left unmatched. The CDR3 region is CASSLLGLAVGGRRYEQYF. The CDR3 DNA reads TGTGCCAGCAGCTTACTGGGACTAGCGGTTGGGGGGCGGCGCTACGAGCAGTACTTC. Filled out from reference TRBV7-3 and TRBJ2-7, the complete variable domain reads GAGVSQTPSNKVTEKGKYVELRCDPISGHTALYWYRQSLGQGPEFLIYFQGTGAADDSGLPNDRFFAVRPEGSVSTLKIQRTERGDSAVYLCASSLLGLAVGGRRYEQYFGPGTRLTVT.

This clonotype occurred many times. This chain connects TRBV7-9 to TRBJ1-5, with D perhaps TRBD1 (6 bases). The CDR3 is 12 amino acids. CDR1 SEHNR and CDR2 FQNEAQ come from the germline V gene (reference sequence). V lost 5 bases, J lost 6 bases, and 8 bases lay in between. The CDR3 loop reads CASSLRGQPQHF. CDR3 coding DNA: TGTGCCAGCAGCCTCAGGGGTCAGCCCCAGCATTTT.

The chain uses TRBV11-3 and TRBJ2-5; 7 bases fit TRBD1. This CDR3 region has 14 residues. V shed 5 bases and J 3 bases; nucleotides not matched to a gene: 6. Germline values: CDR1 SGHNT, CDR2 YENEEA. The CDR3 is CASSKGGTEETQYF. CDR3 DNA sequence: TGTGCCAGCAGCAAGGGTGGGACAGAAGAGACCCAGTACTTC.

The sample holds a few counts of this clonotype. This chain uses TRBV7-3 with TRBJ2-5, with 10 bases fitting TRBD1. The CDR3 contains 15 residues. V shed 3 bases, J shed 3 bases, and the junction held 4 bases outside the gene matches. Germline CDR1 reads SGHTA; CDR2 reads FQGTGA. CDR3 bases: TGTGCCAGCAGCTTGTTCGGGACAGGGGAAGAGACCCAGTACTTC. Translation: CASSLFGTGEETQYF.

The V and J genes are TRBV6-6 and TRBJ1-5; TRBD1 might be the D (5 bases). The CDR3 covers 15 residues. The germline V and J ends were trimmed by 2 bases and 4 bases, with 12 bases remaining between them. Germline V gives CDR1 MNHNY, CDR2 SVGAGI (reference sequence). CDR3 DNA sequence: TGTGCCAGCAGTTACAAAGGGGTAGGGAATCAGCCCCAGCATTTT. As protein: CASSYKGVGNQPQHF.

As regards this clonotype: A much bigger clone sits one base away, suggesting this may be a read error. This sequence joins TRBV28 and TRBJ1-6; 7 nucleotides agree with TRBD1. Germline CDR1 and CDR2: MDHEN and SYDVKM. This CDR3 is 16 amino acids long. CDR3 region: CASSFRDRENNSPRHF. CDR3 DNA: TGTGCCAGCAGTTTCCGGGACAGAGAAAATAATTCACCCCGCCACTTT.

This chain uses TRBV30 with TRBJ2-7; 8 bases fit TRBD1. Trimming at V came to 3 bases and at J to 3 bases, leaving 4 bases not matched to a gene. Looked up from germline, CDR1 is GTSNPN and CDR2 is SVGIG (reference sequence). The CDR3 has 13 amino acids. The CDR3 nucleotides are TGTGCCTGGAGGGCAGGGGGCCGCTACGAGCAGTACTTC. Residues: CAWRAGGRYEQYF.

This clonotype has a handful of counts. The V and J genes are TRBV10-3 and TRBJ1-6; D gene unclear. V was shortened by 10 bases and J by 14 bases, with 12 bases between the two germline ends. CDR3 length equals 10 residues. CDR1 and CDR2 from the germline V gene are ENHRY and SYGVKD. The CDR3 region has the DNA TGTGCCACCCGCGCTGATTCCCTCCACTTT. This gives the protein CATRADSLHF.

The chain couples TRBV20-1 to TRBJ2-5; TRBD2 matches at 11 bases. This CDR3 comprises 14 residues. After removal of 5 bases from V and 5 bases from J, the junction contained 7 bases not matched to a gene. CDR1 is DFQATT, CDR2 SNEGSKA, per germline (reference sequence). CDR3 DNA sequence: TGCAGTGCTGCCGAACTAGCGGGGGCGGAGACCCAGTACTTC. Encoded protein: CSAAELAGAETQYF.

In this sample, this clonotype turned up many times. The chain links TRBV6-2 or TRBV6-3 to TRBJ2-2; D may be TRBD1 or TRBD2 (5 bases each). Germline V gene sequence: CDR1 MNHEY, CDR2 SVGEGT. The CDR3 totals 16 residues. Trimming stripped 2 bases from V and 4 bases from J, with 14 bases between. CDR3 residues: CASSYQSGRRTGELFF. In DNA, the CDR3 is TGTGCCAGCAGTTACCAGTCGGGACGACGCACCGGGGAGCTGTTTTTT.